This T cell receptor (beta chain) was retrieved from a study of cytomegalovirus exposure and HLA in healthy donors (dated by TCRdb to about 2017). Regarding the research as a whole: According to an earlier analysis of several hundred of the donors, some 180 million T cells yielded roughly 110 million unique TCR beta sequences and less than 300 Gb of sequence data. Approximately 300 gigabases of sequencing data and approximately 92 million unique TCR sequences made up an early release that covered approximately 620 HLA-typed donors. Of the roughly 390 genotyped donors, 65% to 90% fell in the genetic ancestry cluster associated with self-reported Caucasian donors. The study was designed to test whether signatures of past pathogen exposure could be identified by cataloging public T cell receptors. The study profiled the T cell repertoires of some 610 subjects by immunosequencing and related them to cytomegalovirus serostatus. Along with the roughly 610-subject first cohort, a separate validation cohort of 120 different subjects was used. To predict cytomegalovirus infection status, the study combined high-throughput TCR immunosequencing, statistical association of individual TCRs with disease status, and machine learning. A later analysis re-analyzed previously published TCR beta repertoires from 660 or so donors and added high-resolution HLA genotyping to study TCR occurrence patterns. Rather than using new phenotypic data, the later analysis identified candidate immune exposures from TCR beta sequences and from how often those sequences occurred across donors. In an earlier analysis of roughly 600 of the donors, high-throughput TCR beta sequencing was used to judge whether each TCR beta V gene segment behaved as functional or pseudogenic. Donor age, sex, ethnicity and CMV serostatus were collected together with the repertoire data. In a later genetic analysis, genome-wide SNP genotypes for about 55% of the roughly 700 donors were used, and that subset was treated as a discovery cohort. Every discovery cohort repertoire had been produced on one sequencing platform. HLA typing included class I and class II loci at four-digit resolution. Typing coverage varied by locus: 629-630 donors for A, B, C, DRB1 and DQB1; 500 to 550 for DQA1; more than 600 for DPA1; around 450 for DPB1. Four to six DR-DQ haplotypes were handled as single units for association and clustering, since linkage in the cohort was strong. Across approximately 400 genotyped donors of the cohort, an average of about 200,000 unique TCR beta nucleotide sequences per donor were sequenced, and roughly a sixth of those sequences were non-productive.

On this clone itself: What antigen it recognizes has not been identified. Base qualities are not recorded, but no much larger clone differs from it by a single base.

Looking up the germline V gene yields CDR1 SGHDT and CDR2 YYEEEE. From the cysteine up to the phenylalanine, the CDR3 has a length of 16 residues. The CDR3 DNA has 48 bases and is translated from base 1. The V and J ends are trimmed by 0 bases and 4 bases, leaving 14 bases between them. The cohort comprised approximately 700 healthy bone marrow donors. At the time of sampling, every cohort member was nominally healthy, though immune exposures that went unrecorded were likely present. The donor was CMV seronegative and was included in the group of 352 seronegative cohort members. A peripheral blood sample was collected from each donor, and TCR beta sequencing was performed on peripheral blood mononuclear cells. Genomic DNA extraction from the blood cell samples was performed with the Qiagen DNeasy Blood Extraction Kit. Paper-wide results and their limitations: In an earlier analysis of some 550 of the donors, most TCR beta V segments were observed in productive rearrangements about 87% or about 30% of the time, broadly matching IMGT annotations. For the cohort, immune exposure information was limited to CMV serostatus. A cluster of highly shared sequence variants was judged likely to represent a technical artifact of the sequencing pipeline. Correlated functional status among segregating V segments might reflect linkage disequilibrium, but an unknown experimental factor could not be ruled out. Because some donors lacked HLA typing at each locus, the association tests relied only on the typed subset. In both the original and validation cohorts, the classifier was reported to diagnose cytomegalovirus status with high specificity and sensitivity. In a later analysis, HLA-associated TCR beta chains were found to be more clonally expanded and to have lower generation probabilities than equally common non-associated chains. Three of the identified cytomegalovirus-associated TCR beta chains were confirmed in vitro to be specific for cytomegalovirus antigens. While some public TCRs were present in many individuals, most TCR sequences turned up only very rarely across donors. A total of roughly 160 TCR beta chains were listed by the study as associated with cytomegalovirus. In a later genetic analysis, fewer N-insertions in productive TCRs were reported among donors in an Asian-associated ancestry cluster than the roughly 700-donor mean. Sequencing depth was assumed to be roughly uniform across donors in the presence/absence analyses, though that assumption may not hold. A further reported finding was that TCR beta sequences accurately predicted the HLA-A and HLA-B alleles for most subjects in the first cohort. In this cohort, only TCR beta chains were sequenced, and detectable features were limited by the absence of alpha or paired-chain data. The 87-base-pair reads could not distinguish some IMGT-functional V segments, including TRBV6-2 and TRBV6-3, so those segments were excluded. In a later analysis, several top co-occurrence clusters were reported to appear linked to parvovirus B19, influenza, CMV and Epstein-Barr virus. It was suggested by the authors that the approach could potentially be generalized to other disease states and immunological phenotypes. Assigning TCR associations to individual alleles was difficult when HLA alleles, especially DR and DQ, strongly co-occurred. At a false discovery rate of 0.05, a later analysis linked about 17,000 TCR beta sequences to specific HLA alleles. An association between a missense DCLRE1C variant and V-gene and J-gene trimming of TCR beta chains was found in a later genetic analysis and replicated in an independent cohort. Fewer than 20 rarely observed V segments, including chromosome 9 orphons, were excluded from the earlier analysis of a few hundred of the donors because counts were too low. According to a later analysis, TCR association rates differed among HLA loci, with DRB1 alleles showing the most associated TCRs and HLA-C alleles showing the fewest. In a later analysis, most CMV-associated TCR beta chains were found to appear HLA-restricted, with HLA associations seemingly driven largely by CMV exposure.

Libraries were constructed by the immunoSEQ multiplex PCR assay. For the multiplex PCR, a mixture combining 60 forward primers for TCR Vbeta segments and 13 reverse primers for TCR Jbeta segments was used. The CDR3 region of rearranged TCR beta genes was amplified from genomic DNA with a multiplex PCR assay. The amplified TCR beta libraries were sequenced on the Illumina HiSeq System as 87-base-pair reads. On the authors' methods: Across the 500 to 750 repertoires, a later analysis counted 80 million or so unique TCR beta chains, about 10 million of which were shared by at least two donors. A nearest-neighbor algorithm error-corrected the raw reads and collapsed the reads into unique sequences, merging closely related sequences to remove PCR and sequencing errors. Alignment of CDR3 sequences to IMGT reference sequences was used to assign V, D and J gene segments. For a sequence to be retained, at least a six-nucleotide match to both a V gene segment and a J gene segment was required. A rearrangement counted as productive if the CDR3 had no stop codons and remained in frame with V and J, and every other rearrangement counted as non-productive. CDR3 was defined by IMGT convention, running from the second conserved V-encoded cysteine to the conserved J-encoded phenylalanine. Sequences without an unambiguous match to a single V gene segment were excluded from the earlier analysis of about 640 of the donors. In an earlier analysis of approximately 560 of the donors, a V segment was called functional when productive rearrangements were above 56.7%, and segregating when the standard deviation between donors exceeded 5%. A statistical classification framework was built for diagnosing cytomegalovirus status from the catalog of TCR beta chain sequences. In a later analysis, TCR nucleotide sequences were compared against IMGT/GENE-DB human TR gene sequences so that V and J genes could be assigned. The TCRdist pipeline was used in a later analysis to assign CDR3 sequences and most-parsimonious VDJ recombination scenarios. A later analysis defined each TCR beta chain by its CDR3 amino acid sequence plus V-gene family, and excluded reads lacking a unique V-gene family. To address suspected cross-contamination and a sequencing artifact, a later analysis removed around 600 highly shared, low-generation-probability nucleotide sequences. In a later analysis, a clonal expansion index for each public chain was calculated from normalized within-repertoire ranks of inferred template counts. In a later analysis, generation probabilities were computed with a VDJ recombination model fitted to out-of-frame rearrangements, and the resulting probabilities were checked against IGoR. A later analysis scored TCR-TCR, TCR-HLA and TCR-CMV co-occurrence with hypergeometric tests, applying a repertoire-size bias correction to TCR pairs. To estimate false discovery rates, a later analysis permuted the HLA or CMV assignments 20 times. In a later analysis, co-occurring TCRs were grouped with DBSCAN, and TCRdist sequence similarity was added when clustering was performed within HLA-allele-positive subsets. Repertoires with fewer than 30,000 or more than 120,000 public chains were left out of co-occurrence clustering, as were roughly five repertoires with anomalous nucleotide sharing. What TCRdb holds here is the immuneACCESS table cut down to in-frame rearrangements. Part of the clones is not present; checked against another copy, under half of the missing clones reflect an unresolved V gene, and the others are unexplained. V, J and clone size are those of that table, while D and trimming were read from the DNA. This sample lists under 150,000 clones; approximately 80% were detected once. 0.55% to 0.85% of the sample goes to the ten largest clones.

The receptor comes from a man younger than 35 in good health and CMV-seronegative. The chain is assembled from TRBV5-6 and TRBJ1-5, with TRBD1 tentatively as D gene (5 bases match). The sequencing sample was made of PBMCs. The CDR3 corresponds to CASSLGFGEGNQPQHF. The nucleotides are TGTGCCAGCAGCTTGGGGTTCGGGGAGGGGAATCAGCCCCAGCATTTT.